The 30 T cell receptor beta chains below were found in one sample sequenced in a study of blood T cell repertoires in COVID-19. Some clones are missing from TCRdb's copy, which holds only in-frame ones; the method was immunoSEQ multiplex PCR. The sample includes 90,000 to 120,000 clones, around 90% of them seen just once. What was sequenced was peripheral blood. The source of these receptors is a young woman with acute or convalescent COVID-19.

The chain recombines TRBV5-4 with TRBJ2-3, with D possibly matching TRBD2 (7 bases). V was shortened by 3 bases and J by 7 bases, with 18 bases between the two germline ends. Looked up from germline, CDR1 is SGHNT and CDR2 is YYREEE (reference sequence). The CDR3 consists of 15 residues. CDR3 sequence (DNA): TGTGCCAGCAGCTCCGAGGTGGGGGGGCGGAATACGCAGTATTTT. Translated: CASSSEVGGRNTQYF.

This clone has only one observation. This chain uses TRBV7-9 with TRBJ1-1, with TRBD1 matching 10 bases. The CDR3 is 16 amino acids. J gave up 0 bases and V 5 bases, and 6 bases lay outside the gene matches. Germline CDR1 reads SEHNR; CDR2 reads FQNEAQ (reference sequence). CDR3: CASSPPTGGMNTEAFF. The CDR3 bases are TGTGCCAGCAGCCCACCGACAGGGGGCATGAACACTGAAGCTTTCTTT.

The chain joins TRBV5-5 to TRBJ2-7; the match to TRBD1 covers 7 bases. The CDR3 extends over 12 amino acids. Trimming removed 4 bases from V and 3 bases from J; junction bases left unmatched: 1. Germline V lookup: CDR1 SGHKS, CDR2 YYEKEE (reference sequence). CDR3 amino acids: CASSGTDYEQYF. The CDR3, as DNA: TGTGCCAGCAGCGGGACAGACTACGAGCAGTACTTC.

DNA for the CDR3: TGTGCCAGCAGCGTAGGAGACAGGGGCTCGAATGAAAAACTGTTTTTT. This gives the protein CASSVGDRGSNEKLFF. The genes are TRBV9 and TRBJ1-4; 8 nucleotides match TRBD1. Germline loops: CDR1 SGDLS, CDR2 YYNGEE. This CDR3 spans 16 amino acids. V shed 0 bases and J 5 bases; nucleotides not matched to a gene: 6.

V gene TRBV15 combines with J gene TRBJ2-5; D is unresolved. Germline V lookup: CDR1 LNHNV, CDR2 YYDKDF (reference sequence). The CDR3 extends over 13 amino acids. Between the trimmed V and J ends, which lost 0 bases and 3 bases, there was a span of 5 bases. CDR3 amino acids: CATSRDREETQYF. CDR3 DNA sequence: TGTGCCACCAGCAGAGATAGAGAAGAGACCCAGTACTTC.

This clone appeared a single time. The chain is built from TRBV9 and TRBJ1-4, with 8 bases matching TRBD1. The germline V gene encodes CDR1 SGDLS and CDR2 YYNGEE. CDR3 length equals 15 residues. J was trimmed by 8 bases and V by 2 bases; bases with no gene match: 8. The CDR3, as DNA: TGTGCCAGCAGCGTGTCCAGGGGGCGGGGAGAAAAACTGTTTTTT. Protein: CASSVSRGRGEKLFF. The whole variable domain, remainder taken from reference TRBV9 and TRBJ1-4, is DSGVTQTPKHLITATGQRVTLRCSPRSGDLSVYWYQQSLDQGLQFLIQYYNGEERAKGNILERFSAQQFPDLHSELNLSSLELGDSALYFCASSVSRGRGEKLFFGSGTQLSVL.

The chain employs TRBV11-3 and TRBJ1-5; D is perhaps TRBD1 (5 bases). The CDR3 runs to 17 residues. V was clipped by 2 bases and J by 2 bases, with 16 bases between them. Germline CDR1 SGHNT, CDR2 YENEEA. This CDR3 reads CASSLQEGLWGNQPQHF. The CDR3 DNA is TGTGCCAGCAGCTTACAGGAGGGACTGTGGGGCAATCAGCCCCAGCATTTT.

A few counts support this clone. This chain uses TRBV24-1 with TRBJ2-2; 8 nucleotides line up with TRBD2. Per germline, CDR1 KGHDR and CDR2 SFDVKD. V was clipped by 6 bases and J by 4 bases; unmatched bases: 9. This CDR3 contains 16 residues. This chain's CDR3 is CATSPPSGGATGELFF. In DNA form, the CDR3 reads TGTGCCACCAGTCCCCCGAGCGGGGGAGCCACCGGGGAGCTGTTTTTT.

The genes are TRBV7-9 and TRBJ2-5, with 8 positions matching TRBD1. CDR3 length: 15 residues. Looked up from germline, CDR1 is SEHNR and CDR2 is FQNEAQ (reference sequence). V gave up 2 bases and J gave up 7 bases; unmatched junction bases: 9. CDR3 amino acids: CASSLRDRGKLTQYF. As DNA, the CDR3 is TGTGCCAGCAGCTTAAGAGACAGGGGTAAATTGACCCAGTACTTC.

The chain's CDR3 is CSVGGGGTEAFF. The DNA for the CDR3 is TGCAGCGTTGGCGGTGGAGGCACTGAAGCTTTCTTT. The rearrangement links TRBV29-1 to TRBJ1-1; D not resolved. CDR1 and CDR2 from the germline V gene are SQVTM and ANQGSEA. The germline V and J ends were trimmed by 4 bases and 4 bases, with 10 bases remaining between them. The CDR3 spans 12 residues.

The chain employs TRBV28 and TRBJ1-2, with 7 bases lining up with TRBD1. Germline lookup yields CDR1 MDHEN and CDR2 SYDVKM. The CDR3 spans 12 residues. The J segment lost 4 bases and the V segment lost 6 bases, leaving 2 bases of the junction unmatched. The CDR3 DNA follows: TGTGCCAGCAGGGCAGGGGGCTATGGCTACACCTTC. Translation: CASRAGGYGYTF.

This rearrangement joins TRBV6-1 to TRBJ1-4, with 8 bases lining up with TRBD1. Per the germline V gene, CDR1 is MNHNS and CDR2 is SASEGT. The CDR3 length is 15 residues. The ends lost 3 bases at V and 3 bases at J; junction bases unmatched: 3. The CDR3 loop reads CASSDVTGANEKLFF. The CDR3 nucleotides read TGTGCCAGCAGTGACGTGACAGGGGCTAATGAAAAACTGTTTTTT.

The chain recombines TRBV18 with TRBJ2-1; D possibly corresponds to TRBD1 (5 bases). This CDR3 is 12 amino acids long. Germline assignment: CDR1 KGHSH and CDR2 LQKENI. Trimming took 2 bases from V and 10 from J, leaving 9 bases between them. CDR3 amino acids: CASSPGAQEQFF. CDR3 DNA sequence: TGTGCCAGCTCACCAGGGGCTCAGGAGCAGTTCTTC.

The gene calls are TRBV19 and TRBJ1-3; TRBD1 agrees at 10 bases. After removal of 6 bases from V and 0 bases from J, the junction contained 8 bases not matched to a gene. The CDR3 length is 17 residues. Germline loops: CDR1 LNHDA, CDR2 SQIVND (reference sequence). The CDR3 is CASRAWGQGTSGNTIYF. The DNA for the CDR3 is TGTGCCAGTAGAGCCTGGGGACAGGGGACCTCTGGAAACACCATATATTTT. The whole variable domain, remainder taken from reference TRBV19 and TRBJ1-3, is DGGITQSPKYLFRKEGQNVTLSCEQNLNHDAMYWYRQDPGQGLRLIYYSQIVNDFQKGDIAEGYSVSREKKESFPLTVTSAQKNPTAFYLCASRAWGQGTSGNTIYFGEGSWLTVV.

J is TRBJ1-5 and V is TRBV28, with D perhaps matching TRBD1 (5 bases). V dropped 3 bases and J dropped 5 bases, with 8 bases sitting between them. Germline V gene sequence: CDR1 MDHEN, CDR2 SYDVKM. CDR3 length equals 13 residues. CDR3 nucleotide sequence: TGTGCCAGCAGTTTTTCGGGGGATCAGCCCCAGCATTTT. It codes for CASSFSGDQPQHF.

DNA of the CDR3: TGCGCCAGCAGCTTGGACAGGGGGCCCACTGAAGCTTTCTTT. Translating it yields CASSLDRGPTEAFF. The V call is TRBV5-1, the J call TRBJ1-1; 9 nucleotides line up with TRBD1. V was pared by 0 bases and J by 4 bases, with 1 base of the junction left unmatched. In germline, CDR1 is SGHRS, CDR2 YFSETQ. The CDR3 is 14 residues long.

Only a few counts were recorded for this clone. The chain carries TRBV5-6 and TRBJ2-2; no definite D call. V lost 6 bases to trimming and J lost 0 bases, with 12 bases between them. CDR1 and CDR2 (germline): SGHDT, YYEEEE. This CDR3 has 15 amino acids. CDR3 sequence (DNA): TGTGCCAGCAACTGGCCAGGCGCGAACACCGGGGAGCTGTTTTTT. Protein sequence: CASNWPGANTGELFF.

This chain links TRBV4-1 with TRBJ2-7, with 8 bases lining up with TRBD1. The CDR3 extends over 18 amino acids. CDR1 is MGHRA and CDR2 is YSYEKL in the germline V gene. With 0 bases clipped from V and 7 bases from J, the junction kept 17 bases outside the gene matches. The CDR3 region is CASSQDVRAGQGGREQYF. The DNA of the CDR3 is TGCGCCAGCAGCCAAGATGTCCGGGCAGGACAGGGAGGTCGAGAGCAGTACTTC.

The chain combines TRBV7-6 with TRBJ2-1; TRBD2 aligns across 11 bases. J gave up 4 bases and V 0 bases, and 8 bases lay outside the gene matches. Germline V CDR1 and CDR2: SGHVS, FNYEAQ. The length of the CDR3 is 18 residues. CDR3 residues: CASSLALGLAGGYNEQFF. The DNA for the CDR3 is TGTGCCAGCAGCTTAGCGCTGGGGTTAGCGGGAGGGTACAATGAGCAGTTCTTC.

Only one count was recorded for this clone. CDR3 coding DNA: TGTGCCAGCAGTTTGGCTTCAGATACGCAGTATTTT. Protein: CASSLASDTQYF. V and J are TRBV6-6 and TRBJ2-3; no definite D call. This CDR3 is built from 12 residues. Germline values: CDR1 MNHNY, CDR2 SVGAGI (reference sequence). V dropped 4 bases and J dropped 4 bases, with 6 bases sitting between them.

In this sample, this clone turned up once. The chain uses TRBV6-2 or TRBV6-3 and TRBJ2-3; possible D gene TRBD2, 6 bases. The V gene lost 5 bases and the J gene lost 8 bases, with 14 bases spanning the gap. CDR1 and CDR2 from the germline V gene are MNHEY and SVGEGT. This CDR3 has 13 residues. CDR3: CASSPLASGTQYF. The CDR3, as DNA: TGTGCCAGCAGTCCACTAGCTTCGGGTACGCAGTATTTT.

The CDR3 DNA reads as TGTGCCAGCAGCCCACTGTCACGGGCCAACGTCCTGACTTTC. Its translation is CASSPLSRANVLTF. The chain has TRBV7-8 and TRBJ2-6; no reliable D call. From germline, CDR1 is SGHVS and CDR2 FQNEAQ. Deletions cut 5 bases from V and 5 bases from J, with 10 bases between. The CDR3 has 14 residues. Supplemented by reference TRBV7-8 and TRBJ2-6, the full variable domain reads GAGVSQSPRYKVAKRGQDVALRCDPISGHVSLFWYQQALGQGPEFLTYFQNEAQLDKSGLPSDRFFAERPEGSVSTLKIQRTQQEDSAVYLCASSPLSRANVLTFGAGSRLTVL.

V usage is TRBV3-1 (or the pseudogene TRBV3-2) and J usage is TRBJ1-5, with 7 bases identical to TRBD1. The germline V gene encodes CDR1 LGHDT and CDR2 YNNKEL (reference sequence). Germline trimming cut 1 base from V and 3 bases from J; bases unmatched to any gene: 12. The CDR3 covers 18 residues. The CDR3 DNA reads as TGTGCCAGCAGCCAAGGGGGGGCCACCGACAGGGTCAATCAGCCCCAGCATTTT. Its translation is CASSQGGATDRVNQPQHF.

This chain links TRBV5-4 with TRBJ1-4, with no clear D. CDR3 size: 16 residues. V lost 0 bases and J lost 8, with 17 bases in between. Germline CDR1 SGHNT, CDR2 YYREEE (reference sequence). The CDR3 loop reads CASSLGGSPTTEKLFF. CDR3 DNA: TGTGCCAGCAGCTTGGGAGGATCCCCAACTACCGAAAAACTGTTTTTT.

This chain joins TRBV4-1 and TRBJ1-1; 11 bases match TRBD1. CDR1 is MGHRA, CDR2 YSYEKL, per germline. The CDR3 has 15 residues. V lost 2 bases, J lost 5 bases, and 4 bases stayed unmatched. Here the CDR3 DNA reads TGCGCCAGCAGCCAACGGGGACAGGGGGAGACTGAAGCTTTCTTT. This encodes CASSQRGQGETEAFF.

About this clone: One end of the junction varies from germline; a read error may be responsible. V gene TRBV13 combines with J gene TRBJ1-3, with 9 positions matching TRBD1. CDR3 length: 15 residues. Per the germline V gene, CDR1 is PRHDT and CDR2 is FYEKMQ (reference sequence). The chain's CDR3 is CASRLTGGPGNTIYF. CDR3 sequence (DNA): TGTGCCAGCCGCTTAACAGGGGGCCCTGGAAACACCATATATTTT.

The CDR3 nucleotides read TGCAGCGTTGAGCTAGCGGGGAGCCTAACACCAGATACGCAGTATTTT. Translating gives CSVELAGSLTPDTQYF. The chain has TRBV29-1 and TRBJ2-3, with 9 positions matching TRBD2. Trimming took 3 bases from V and 4 from J; bases not matched to a gene: 11. The CDR3 is 16 residues long. Germline assignment: CDR1 SQVTM and CDR2 ANQGSEA.

The chain recombines TRBV3-1 (or the pseudogene TRBV3-2) with TRBJ2-4, with 9 bases matching TRBD1. The germline V gene encodes CDR1 LGHDT and CDR2 YNNKEL (reference sequence). The CDR3 loop spans 17 amino acids. The J segment lost 6 bases and the V segment lost 4 bases, leaving 13 bases of the junction unmatched. The CDR3 sequence: CASSPTTGGLGGNIQYF. Here the CDR3 DNA reads TGTGCCAGCAGCCCCACGACAGGGGGATTGGGAGGAAACATTCAGTACTTC.

The rearrangement joins TRBV27 to TRBJ1-1, with 11 positions matching TRBD1. Germline CDR1 MNHEY, CDR2 SMNVEV (reference sequence). The CDR3 is 13 residues long. Losses at the gene ends were 6 bases for V and 5 bases for J; bases not matched to a gene: 2. The CDR3 region is CASRRDRGTEAFF. CDR3 nucleotides: TGTGCCAGCAGGCGGGACAGGGGGACTGAAGCTTTCTTT.

The sample holds one count of this clone. This chain uses TRBV10-1 with TRBJ2-2, with 9 nucleotides matching TRBD1. The trim removed 2 bases at V and 5 bases at J, leaving 3 bases unmatched. The CDR3 spans 15 residues. The germline V gene encodes CDR1 WNHNN and CDR2 SYGVQD (reference sequence). The chain's CDR3 is CASSEGTGRTGELFF. CDR3 nucleotides: TGCGCCAGCAGTGAGGGGACAGGGAGAACCGGGGAGCTGTTTTTT.